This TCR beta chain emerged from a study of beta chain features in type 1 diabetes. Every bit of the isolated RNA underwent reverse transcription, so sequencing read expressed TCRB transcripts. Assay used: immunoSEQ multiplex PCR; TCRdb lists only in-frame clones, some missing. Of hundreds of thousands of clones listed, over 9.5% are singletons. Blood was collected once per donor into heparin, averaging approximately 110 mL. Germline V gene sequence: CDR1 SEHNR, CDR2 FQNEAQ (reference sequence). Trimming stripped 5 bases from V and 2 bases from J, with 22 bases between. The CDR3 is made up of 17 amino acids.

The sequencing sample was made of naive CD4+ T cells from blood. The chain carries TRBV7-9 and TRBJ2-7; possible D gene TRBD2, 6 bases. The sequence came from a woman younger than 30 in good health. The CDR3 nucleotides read TGTGCCAGCAGCCCTCAAGCCCTGGGGGGTGTCACCTACGAGCAGTACTTC. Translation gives CASSPQALGGVTYEQYF.